This T cell receptor (beta chain) appears in the sequencing data of a study of spatial heterogeneity in lung cancer. In the study overall: In raw reads, more than 9.5 appearances on average were recorded for each unique TCR and UMI combination. Study-level points and caveats: Expanded intratumoral alpha and beta TCR counts tracked tumor mutation counts. About 7% of tumor T cells for alpha chains and approximately 13% for beta chains were estimated to be covered.

A few counts support this clonotype. Its target is not known. The CDR3 runs 14 residues. Germline lookup yields CDR1 SGHTA and CDR2 FQGNSA. Trimming removed 4 bases at V and 1 base at J, with 9 bases between. Time point indicated: sample taken at primary tumor resection. TCR cDNA molecules were tagged individually, and each one carried a unique molecular identifier. MiXCR was run by TCRdb on the 5' RACE reads, yielding one entry per CDR3 protein. The sample lists around 100,000 distinct CDR3 sequences, about 4.6% occurring once. The sequences come from lung tumor tissue, collected at surgery. The clonotype originates from a male donor with early-stage non-small cell lung cancer. The chain combines TRBV7-2 with TRBJ2-3, with D unclear. CDR3 in amino acids: CASSSPRGTDTQYF. Here the CDR3 DNA reads TGTGCCAGCAGCTCCCCCCGGGGCACAGATACGCAGTATTTT.